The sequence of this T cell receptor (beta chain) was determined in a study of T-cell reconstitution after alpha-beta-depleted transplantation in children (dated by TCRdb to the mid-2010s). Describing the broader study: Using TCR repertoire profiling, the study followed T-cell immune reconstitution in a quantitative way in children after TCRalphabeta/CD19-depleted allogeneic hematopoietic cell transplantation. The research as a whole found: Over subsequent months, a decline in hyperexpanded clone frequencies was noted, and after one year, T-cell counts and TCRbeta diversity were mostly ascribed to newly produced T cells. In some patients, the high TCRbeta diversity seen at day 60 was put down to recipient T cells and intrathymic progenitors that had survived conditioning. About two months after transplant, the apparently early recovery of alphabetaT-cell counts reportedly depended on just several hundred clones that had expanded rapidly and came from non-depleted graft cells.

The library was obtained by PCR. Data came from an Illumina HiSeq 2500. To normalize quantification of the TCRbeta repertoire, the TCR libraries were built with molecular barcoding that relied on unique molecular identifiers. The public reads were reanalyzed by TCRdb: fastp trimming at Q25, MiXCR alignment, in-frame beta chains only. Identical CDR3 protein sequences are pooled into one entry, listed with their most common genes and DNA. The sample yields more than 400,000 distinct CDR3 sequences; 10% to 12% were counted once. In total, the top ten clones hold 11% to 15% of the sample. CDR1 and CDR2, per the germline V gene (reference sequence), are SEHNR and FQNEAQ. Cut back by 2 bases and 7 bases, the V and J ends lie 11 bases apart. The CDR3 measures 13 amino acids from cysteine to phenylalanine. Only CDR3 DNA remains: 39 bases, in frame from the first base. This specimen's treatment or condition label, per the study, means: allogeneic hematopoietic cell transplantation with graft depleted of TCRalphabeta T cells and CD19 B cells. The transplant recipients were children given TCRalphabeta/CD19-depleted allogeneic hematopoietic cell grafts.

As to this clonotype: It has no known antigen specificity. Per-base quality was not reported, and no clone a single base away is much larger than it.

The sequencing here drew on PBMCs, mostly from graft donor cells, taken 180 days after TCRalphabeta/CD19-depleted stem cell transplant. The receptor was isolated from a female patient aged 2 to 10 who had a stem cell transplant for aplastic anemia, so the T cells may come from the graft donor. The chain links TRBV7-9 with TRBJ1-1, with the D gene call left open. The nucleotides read TGTGCCAGCAGCTTAACCAAGGGTCATGAAGCTTTCTTT. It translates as CASSLTKGHEAFF.